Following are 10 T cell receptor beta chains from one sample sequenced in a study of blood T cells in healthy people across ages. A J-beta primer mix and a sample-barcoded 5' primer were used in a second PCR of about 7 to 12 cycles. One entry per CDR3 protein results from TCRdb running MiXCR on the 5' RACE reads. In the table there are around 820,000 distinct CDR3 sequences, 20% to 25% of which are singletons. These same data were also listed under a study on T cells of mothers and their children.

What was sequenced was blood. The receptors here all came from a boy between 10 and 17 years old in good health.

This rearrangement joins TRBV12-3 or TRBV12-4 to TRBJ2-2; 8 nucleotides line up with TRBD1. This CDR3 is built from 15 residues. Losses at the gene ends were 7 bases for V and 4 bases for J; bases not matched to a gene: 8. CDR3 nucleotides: TGTGCCAGCATTCTCCAGGGGGCAGGCACCGGGGAGCTGTTTTTT. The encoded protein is CASILQGAGTGELFF.

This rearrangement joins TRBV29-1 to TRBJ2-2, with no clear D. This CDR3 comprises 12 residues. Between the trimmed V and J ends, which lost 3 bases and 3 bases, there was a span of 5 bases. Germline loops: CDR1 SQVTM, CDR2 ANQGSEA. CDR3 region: CSVDGDTGELFF. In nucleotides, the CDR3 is TGCAGCGTTGATGGAGACACCGGGGAGCTGTTTTTT.

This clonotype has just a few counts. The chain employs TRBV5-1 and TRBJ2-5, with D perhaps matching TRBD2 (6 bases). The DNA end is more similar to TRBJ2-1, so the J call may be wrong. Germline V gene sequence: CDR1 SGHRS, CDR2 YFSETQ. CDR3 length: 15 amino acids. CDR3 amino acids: CASSLGLVMGNEQFF. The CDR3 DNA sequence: TGCGCCAGCAGCTTGGGACTAGTAATGGGCAATGAGCAGTTCTTC.

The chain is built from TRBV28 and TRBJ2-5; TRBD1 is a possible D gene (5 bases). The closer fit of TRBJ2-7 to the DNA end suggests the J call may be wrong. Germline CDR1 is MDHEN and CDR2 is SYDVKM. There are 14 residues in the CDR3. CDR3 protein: CASSTTTDSYEQYF. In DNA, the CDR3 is TGTGCCAGCAGTACTACGACAGACTCCTACGAGCAGTACTTC.

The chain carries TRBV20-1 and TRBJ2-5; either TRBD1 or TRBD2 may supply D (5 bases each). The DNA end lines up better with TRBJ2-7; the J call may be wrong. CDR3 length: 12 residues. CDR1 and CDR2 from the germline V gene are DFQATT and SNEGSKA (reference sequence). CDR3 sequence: CSAHRDAYEQYF. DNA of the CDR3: TGCAGTGCTCATAGGGACGCCTACGAGCAGTACTTC.

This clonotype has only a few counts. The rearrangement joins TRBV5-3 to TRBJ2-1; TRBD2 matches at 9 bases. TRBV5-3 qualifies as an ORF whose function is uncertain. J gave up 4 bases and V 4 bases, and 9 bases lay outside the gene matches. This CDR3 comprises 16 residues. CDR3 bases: TGTGCCAGAAGCCCACGACTAGCGGAGCTTTACAATGAGCAGTTCTTC. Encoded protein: CARSPRLAELYNEQFF.

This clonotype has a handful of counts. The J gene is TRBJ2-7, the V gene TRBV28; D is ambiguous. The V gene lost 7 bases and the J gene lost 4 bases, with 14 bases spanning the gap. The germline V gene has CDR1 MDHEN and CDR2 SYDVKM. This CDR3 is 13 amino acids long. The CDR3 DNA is TGTGCCAGCACGCTGCTTGGAAGTTACGAGCAGTACTTC. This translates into CASTLLGSYEQYF. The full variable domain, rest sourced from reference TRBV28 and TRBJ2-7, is DVKVTQSSRYLVKRTGEKVFLECVQDMDHENMFWYRQDPGLGLRLIYFSYDVKMKEKGDIPEGYSVSREKKERFSLILESASTNQTSMYLCASTLLGSYEQYFGPGTRLTVT.

CDR3 in amino acids: CASQSGTNTGELFF. The CDR3 DNA reads TGTGCCAGCCAGTCGGGAACCAACACCGGGGAGCTGTTTTTT. This chain links TRBV5-5 with TRBJ2-2; a weak D match, TRBD2 (5 bases). This CDR3 region has 14 residues. CDR1 is SGHKS and CDR2 is YYEKEE in the germline V gene (reference sequence). V was trimmed by 7 bases and J by 2 bases, leaving 12 bases between them.

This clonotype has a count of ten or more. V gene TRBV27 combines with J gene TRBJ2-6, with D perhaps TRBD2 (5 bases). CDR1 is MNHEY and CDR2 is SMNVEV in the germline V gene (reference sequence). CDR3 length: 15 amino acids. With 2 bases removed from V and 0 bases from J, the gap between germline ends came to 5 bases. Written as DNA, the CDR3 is TGTGCCAGCAGTTTACGGGGCTCTGGGGCCAACGTCCTGACTTTC. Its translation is CASSLRGSGANVLTF.

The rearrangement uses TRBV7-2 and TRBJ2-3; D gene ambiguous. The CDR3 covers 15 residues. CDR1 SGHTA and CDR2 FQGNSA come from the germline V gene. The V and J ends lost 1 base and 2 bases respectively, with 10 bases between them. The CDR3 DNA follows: TGTGCCAGCAGCTTAGTTGGCACTTACACAGATACGCAGTATTTT. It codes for CASSLVGTYTDTQYF.